These 29 T cell receptor beta chains came from one sample sequenced in a study of Ad26.COV2.S vaccination and SARS-CoV-2 variants. Described treatment: 15 to 20 received Ad26.COV2.S at low or high dose, single or two shots; roughly five received placebo; per-sample allocation not given. Material that was analyzed had been drawn on day 63 after the first vaccine or placebo injection. Here immunoSEQ multiplex PCR was the method, and the copy in TCRdb shows in-frame clones only, minus some. The repertoire includes 200,000 to 300,000 clones, 88% of them detected once, and about 11% sits in the top ten. Sequences were derived from peripheral blood, sampled in a trial of Ad26.COV2.S vaccine versus placebo. These receptors all come from a person between 18 and 59 years old who received the Ad26.COV2.S COVID-19 vaccine or a placebo.

The J gene is TRBJ2-5, the V gene TRBV14; D call uncertain. The CDR3 has 15 amino acids. The V gene lost 0 bases and the J gene lost 5 bases, with 13 bases spanning the gap. In germline, CDR1 is SGHDN, CDR2 FVKESK. In DNA, the CDR3 is TGTGCCAGCAGCCAAGAAAGCCTCTCCAGGGAGACCCAGTACTTC. Translation gives CASSQESLSRETQYF.

J is TRBJ2-3 and V is TRBV19, with 7 bases lining up with TRBD1. The CDR3 runs to 15 residues. Germline CDR1 LNHDA, CDR2 SQIVND (reference sequence). The V gene end was trimmed by 4 bases and the J gene end by 0 bases; junction bases not matched to a gene: 4. The CDR3 sequence is CASSTRTGSTDTQYF. As DNA, the CDR3 is TGTGCCAGTAGTACGAGGACAGGCAGCACAGATACGCAGTATTTT.

This sequence joins TRBV30 and TRBJ1-6, with D uncertain. Germline V gives CDR1 GTSNPN, CDR2 SVGIG (reference sequence). The V end lost 5 bases, the J end lost 7 bases, and 12 bases lay between the germline ends. CDR3 length equals 13 residues. CDR3 bases: TGTGCCTGGGACAATTGGGGAAATTCACCCCTCCACTTT. Its protein is CAWDNWGNSPLHF.

This clone is a singleton in its sample. This chain uses TRBV28 with TRBJ2-6; D is undetermined. The germline gives CDR1 MDHEN, CDR2 SYDVKM. The CDR3 covers 16 residues. The V gene lost 6 bases and the J gene lost 2 bases, with 14 bases spanning the gap. The DNA for the CDR3 is TGTGCCAGCAGACCCGAGCCCGAACCTGGGGCCAACGTCCTGACTTTC. Translated: CASRPEPEPGANVLTF.

This chain connects TRBV27 to TRBJ2-3; TRBD2 matches at 7 bases. V was clipped by 3 bases and J by 3 bases; unmatched bases: 0. The CDR3 runs 13 residues. Germline-derived CDR1 and CDR2 are MNHEY and SMNVEV (reference sequence). The CDR3 spells CASSFGGTDTQYF. CDR3 bases: TGTGCCAGCAGTTTCGGGGGGACAGATACGCAGTATTTT.

The V gene is TRBV18, the J gene TRBJ1-1; D remains unclear. This CDR3 is built from 13 residues. Germline CDR1 is KGHSH and CDR2 is LQKENI. Between the trimmed V and J ends, which lost 1 base and 4 bases, there was a span of 7 bases. CDR3 amino acids: CASSPRQITEAFF. In nucleotides, the CDR3 is TGTGCCAGCTCACCACGGCAAATCACTGAAGCTTTCTTT.

The V call is TRBV24-1, the J call TRBJ1-5; 7 bases fit TRBD1. The CDR3 is 14 amino acids. V shed 7 bases and J 2 bases; nucleotides not matched to a gene: 4. Germline loops: CDR1 KGHDR, CDR2 SFDVKD. This chain's CDR3 is CATSRQGGNQPQHF. The CDR3 coding sequence is TGTGCCACCAGCCGACAGGGTGGCAATCAGCCCCAGCATTTT.

Notes on this clone: Just one base apart from a much larger clone, this may be a read error. The chain combines TRBV4-2 with TRBJ2-1; 9 bases match TRBD2. Per the germline V gene, CDR1 is LGHNA and CDR2 is YNFKEQ. Trimming took 1 base from V and 9 from J; bases not matched to a gene: 10. This CDR3 comprises 16 residues. This CDR3 reads CASSQAGAGGLGEQFF. DNA for the CDR3: TGTGCCAGCAGCCAAGCTGGGGCGGGGGGGCTTGGTGAGCAGTTCTTC.

This clone occurred once. This chain connects TRBV29-1 to TRBJ2-7; weak D call: TRBD1 (6 bases). V lost 1 base to trimming and J lost 4 bases, with 20 bases between them. CDR1 and CDR2 (germline): SQVTM, ANQGSEA. CDR3 size: 16 residues. The CDR3, as DNA: TGCAGCGTTGAAGCCCTCGGTGTCAGGGGAAATTACGAGCAGTACTTC. Its translation: CSVEALGVRGNYEQYF.

This clone was found a few times. The chain carries TRBV28 and TRBJ2-7; possible D gene TRBD1, 6 bases. CDR1 and CDR2 from the germline V gene are MDHEN and SYDVKM. The germline V and J ends were trimmed by 2 bases and 2 bases, with 13 bases remaining between them. CDR3 length: 15 residues. This CDR3 is CASSLVAGVTYEQYF. The DNA for the CDR3 is TGTGCCAGCAGTTTAGTGGCAGGGGTCACCTACGAGCAGTACTTC.

The chain employs TRBV6-5 and TRBJ2-5, with D possibly TRBD2 on 5 matching bases. Trimming took 8 bases from V and 4 from J, leaving 17 bases between them. In germline, CDR1 is MNHEY, CDR2 SVGAGI. The CDR3 runs 14 residues. CDR3 bases: TGTGCCAGCCGGGGAGTTACAAAAGGAGAGACCCAGTACTTC. Protein product: CASRGVTKGETQYF.

The CDR3 DNA reads as TGTGCCTGGAGTGTACAGAGGGGAAACACCATATATTTT. It encodes CAWSVQRGNTIYF. The V call is TRBV30, the J call TRBJ1-3; D unresolved. The V end was cut by 0 bases, the J end by 4 bases, with 7 bases between. CDR1 is GTSNPN and CDR2 is SVGIG in the germline V gene (reference sequence). The CDR3 runs 13 residues.

The J gene is TRBJ2-7, the V gene TRBV28; no clear D. Germline assignment: CDR1 MDHEN and CDR2 SYDVKM. The V end lost 6 bases, the J end lost 0 bases, and 12 bases lay between the germline ends. The CDR3 contains 14 residues. The CDR3 loop is CASSPAFSSYEQYF. The CDR3 DNA sequence: TGTGCCAGCAGCCCTGCCTTTAGCTCCTACGAGCAGTACTTC.

The chain is built from TRBV7-2 and TRBJ2-3; D is possibly TRBD2 (6 bases). CDR3 length: 15 residues. The V and J ends lost 4 bases and 4 bases respectively, with 15 bases between them. CDR1 SGHTA and CDR2 FQGNSA come from the germline V gene. The CDR3 region has the DNA TGTGCCAGCAGCTCCCGATTTGGAGGGGCAGATACGCAGTATTTT. Encoded protein: CASSSRFGGADTQYF. Full variable domain (rest looked up from reference TRBV7-2 and TRBJ2-3): GAGVSQSPSNKVTEKGKDVELRCDPISGHTALYWYRQSLGQGLEFLIYFQGNSAPDKSGLPSDRFSAERTGGSVSTLTIQRTQQEDSAVYLCASSSRFGGADTQYFGPGTRLTVL.

DNA for the CDR3: TGCGCCAGCAGTCAGGGGGACAGGGACCTTAATGAAAAACTGTTTTTT. Translation gives CASSQGDRDLNEKLFF. The chain joins TRBV5-1 to TRBJ1-4; 9 positions agree with TRBD1. Trimming removed 5 bases from V and 4 bases from J; junction bases left unmatched: 9. Germline loops: CDR1 SGHRS, CDR2 YFSETQ. The CDR3 is 16 amino acids.

The rearrangement uses TRBV30 and TRBJ1-5; D uncertain. CDR3 length equals 13 residues. CDR1 and CDR2 (germline): GTSNPN, SVGIG (reference sequence). V was cut by 0 bases and J by 4 bases, with 7 bases left in between. CDR3 amino acids: CAWSVSRNQPQHF. The CDR3 nucleotides read TGTGCCTGGAGTGTATCGAGGAATCAGCCCCAGCATTTT. Combining the CDR3 with reference TRBV30 and TRBJ1-5 gives the whole variable domain SQTIHQWPATLVQPVGSPLSLECTVEGTSNPNLYWYRQAAGRGLQLLFYSVGIGQISSEVPQNLSASRPQDRQFILSSKKLLLSDSGFYLCAWSVSRNQPQHFGDGTRLSIL.

CDR3 region: CASKDGPNSNYGYTF. The CDR3 DNA is TGTGCCAGTAAGGACGGCCCAAATTCTAACTATGGCTACACCTTC. This rearrangement joins TRBV19 to TRBJ1-2; D is uncertain. The CDR3 is 15 amino acids. CDR1 is LNHDA and CDR2 is SQIVND in the germline V gene (reference sequence). Trimming removed 7 bases from V and 0 bases from J, with 15 bases in between. Complete variable domain (other parts from reference TRBV19 and TRBJ1-2): DGGITQSPKYLFRKEGQNVTLSCEQNLNHDAMYWYRQDPGQGLRLIYYSQIVNDFQKGDIAEGYSVSREKKESFPLTVTSAQKNPTAFYLCASKDGPNSNYGYTFGSGTRLTVV.

The chain uses TRBV5-1 and TRBJ2-5; D is ambiguous. Germline values: CDR1 SGHRS, CDR2 YFSETQ. The CDR3 sequence is 13 residues long. Between the trimmed V and J ends, which lost 4 bases and 4 bases, there was a span of 11 bases. DNA for the CDR3: TGCGCCAGCAGCAGCTGGATGGGAGAGACCCAGTACTTC. Its protein is CASSSWMGETQYF.

V and J are TRBV6-5 and TRBJ1-3; 7 bases map to TRBD1. Germline CDR1 reads MNHEY; CDR2 reads SVGAGI. The ends lost 2 bases at V and 4 bases at J; junction bases unmatched: 5. The CDR3 length is 15 residues. This CDR3 is CASSYRGPSGNTIYF. CDR3 DNA sequence: TGTGCCAGCAGTTACAGGGGGCCTTCAGGAAACACCATATATTTT.

This rearrangement joins TRBV19 to TRBJ1-1, with D perhaps TRBD1 (5 bases). V lost 4 bases and J lost 4, with 16 bases in between. The CDR3 has 15 amino acids. Germline CDR1 reads LNHDA; CDR2 reads SQIVND (reference sequence). CDR3 coding DNA: TGTGCCAGTAGTACGGGGGGATCGCGACGCACTGAAGCTTTCTTT. Its translation: CASSTGGSRRTEAFF.

CDR3 loop: CASSYASGTYEQYF. The CDR3 DNA reads as TGTGCCAGCAGTTACGCTAGCGGAACCTACGAGCAGTACTTC. The V gene is TRBV6-5, the J gene TRBJ2-7; 7 nucleotides agree with TRBD2. The CDR3 totals 14 residues. Unmatched junction bases numbered 3, after V lost 2 bases and J lost 2 bases. Germline V gene data show CDR1 as MNHEY and CDR2 as SVGAGI.

The V and J genes are TRBV19 and TRBJ2-3, with 7 nucleotides matching TRBD1. With V trimmed by 4 bases and J by 7 bases, 11 bases remained unmatched. Per germline, CDR1 LNHDA and CDR2 SQIVND (reference sequence). The CDR3 is 15 amino acids. The CDR3 DNA reads TGTGCCAGTAGTACGATGACAGGGTGGAGGAATACGCAGTATTTT. Amino acid sequence: CASSTMTGWRNTQYF.

This clone was seen once. The CDR3 DNA sequence: TGTGCCAGCAGACTGGGAGGACAGGGTAACACCGGGGAGCTGTTTTTT. Translation: CASRLGGQGNTGELFF. The gene calls are TRBV7-9 and TRBJ2-2, with 8 bases that match TRBD1. The CDR3 length is 16 residues. Per the germline V gene, CDR1 is SEHNR and CDR2 is FQNEAQ (reference sequence). The J segment lost 2 bases and the V segment lost 6 bases, leaving 8 bases of the junction unmatched.

The rearrangement uses TRBV7-9 and TRBJ1-2, with TRBD1 as a possible D gene (5 bases). Germline CDR1 and CDR2: SEHNR and FQNEAQ (reference sequence). V shed 3 bases and J shed 5 bases, with 10 bases lying between them. The CDR3 runs 13 residues. The CDR3 DNA reads TGTGCCAGCAGCTTGTCGACAGAGTATGGCTACACCTTC. This encodes CASSLSTEYGYTF.

V gene TRBV30 combines with J gene TRBJ1-5; possibly TRBD1 for D (6 bases). CDR3 length: 13 amino acids. Germline V CDR1 and CDR2: GTSNPN, SVGIG (reference sequence). Trimming took 7 bases from V and 5 from J, leaving 15 bases between them. CDR3 in DNA: TGTGCCTACCAAGCGGCAGGGGATCAGCCCCAGCATTTT. Its translation is CAYQAAGDQPQHF. The entire variable domain, with the rest obtained from reference TRBV30 and TRBJ1-5, is as follows: SQTIHQWPATLVQPVGSPLSLECTVEGTSNPNLYWYRQAAGRGLQLLFYSVGIGQISSEVPQNLSASRPQDRQFILSSKKLLLSDSGFYLCAYQAAGDQPQHFGDGTRLSIL.

J is TRBJ2-7 and V is TRBV30; D gene ambiguous. The CDR3 length is 14 residues. Germline values: CDR1 GTSNPN, CDR2 SVGIG (reference sequence). The V and J ends lost 4 bases and 3 bases respectively, with 16 bases between them. The CDR3 is CAWIPGDGNYEQYF. CDR3 nucleotide sequence: TGTGCCTGGATTCCAGGTGATGGGAACTACGAGCAGTACTTC.

The chain recombines TRBV15 with TRBJ1-4; a possible D gene is TRBD1 (5 bases). The germline V and J ends were trimmed by 8 bases and 0 bases, with 10 bases remaining between them. The CDR3 sequence is 14 residues long. From germline, CDR1 is LNHNV and CDR2 YYDKDF (reference sequence). The CDR3, as DNA: TGTGCCACCCGCCGGGACGCAACTAATGAAAAACTGTTTTTT. Translation gives CATRRDATNEKLFF.

This chain connects TRBV19 to TRBJ2-1; D is perhaps TRBD1 (6 bases). This CDR3 comprises 16 residues. Trimming took 4 bases from V and 0 from J, leaving 13 bases between them. Germline V gene data show CDR1 as LNHDA and CDR2 as SQIVND (reference sequence). The CDR3 nucleotides are TGTGCCAGTAGTACCCAGGGGACCCTCTCCTACAATGAGCAGTTCTTC. This encodes CASSTQGTLSYNEQFF.

J is TRBJ1-5 and V is TRBV7-9, with unresolved D. V was cut by 3 bases and J by 4 bases, with 7 bases left in between. Germline values: CDR1 SEHNR, CDR2 FQNEAQ (reference sequence). The CDR3 extends over 13 amino acids. The CDR3 DNA reads as TGTGCCAGCAGCTTGTCCCAAAATCAGCCCCAGCATTTT. Translation gives CASSLSQNQPQHF.